This TCR beta chain was recovered during a study of blood T cell repertoires in COVID-19 (dated by TCRdb to about 2020). Regarding the research as a whole: The collaborator samples originated in the United States, Italy and Spain and spanned the acute and convalescent phases of COVID-19. The repertoires were made available in a free public database intended to serve as a resource for research on the immune response to SARS-CoV-2. The sample metadata nearly always contained a de-identified subject ID, COVID-19 status, age in years and sex. Where available, HLA class I and class II types were taken from metadata supplied by the sample provider and were not determined by assay-based typing. The dataset comprised deeply sampled blood TCRbeta repertoires from subjects exposed to, actively infected with, or recovered from COVID-19. Samples came from the ongoing ImmuneRACE study (first 160 participants) plus 1,254 subjects from 6 global collaborators. The material from the prospective study consisted of cDNA or gDNA derived from T cells, B-cell-depleted T cells, or PBMCs.

Overall results and qualifications from the work: Clinical and demographic metadata were provided uncurated, with the amount varying by source and participant.

From the cysteine up to the phenylalanine, the CDR3 has a length of 13 residues. This entry keeps only the CDR3 DNA: 39 bases, framed from base 1. A distance of 5 bases separates the germline ends of V and J, which lose 5 bases and 0 bases respectively. The immunoSEQ Assay, a bias-controlled multiplex PCR, was used to amplify TCRbeta CDR3 regions from genomic DNA. Per the original workflow: Nucleated cell counts per sample were estimated from amplification of reference gene primers within the assay. To quantify the absolute abundance of each unique TCRbeta CDR3 rearrangement, sequence reads were collapsed and filtered. For each sample, productive Simpson clonality was calculated by taking the square root of Simpson's diversity index across productive rearrangements. TCRdb took over this immuneACCESS table, retaining in-frame rearrangements with V and J assigned. Such tables are incomplete; in checked studies, under half of the missing clones stem from an unresolved V gene, and the remainder is unexplained. Clone size and the V and J calls come from that table; the DNA yielded D and trimming. The sample profile shows approximately 200,000 clones; 70% to 90% of them were found once. Of the sample, around 0.96% is held by the ten largest clones.

With regard to this clone: Its antigen remains unidentified. Per-base qualities were not stored, and no clone one base away is much larger.

Collaborating institutions collected whole blood in K2EDTA tubes following their own protocols. For TCRbeta analysis, collaborators shipped samples in one of three forms: frozen whole blood, isolated PBMCs, or DNA extracted from either of those sample types. The receptor comes from a man aged 35 to 55 with acute or convalescent COVID-19. Sequenced input: peripheral blood. The sequence is built from TRBV12-3 or TRBV12-4 and TRBJ2-4, with the D gene too uncertain to name. The CDR3 protein is CASSPQAKNIQYF. The DNA sequence is given as TGTGCCAGCAGTCCCCAAGCCAAAAACATTCAGTACTTC.